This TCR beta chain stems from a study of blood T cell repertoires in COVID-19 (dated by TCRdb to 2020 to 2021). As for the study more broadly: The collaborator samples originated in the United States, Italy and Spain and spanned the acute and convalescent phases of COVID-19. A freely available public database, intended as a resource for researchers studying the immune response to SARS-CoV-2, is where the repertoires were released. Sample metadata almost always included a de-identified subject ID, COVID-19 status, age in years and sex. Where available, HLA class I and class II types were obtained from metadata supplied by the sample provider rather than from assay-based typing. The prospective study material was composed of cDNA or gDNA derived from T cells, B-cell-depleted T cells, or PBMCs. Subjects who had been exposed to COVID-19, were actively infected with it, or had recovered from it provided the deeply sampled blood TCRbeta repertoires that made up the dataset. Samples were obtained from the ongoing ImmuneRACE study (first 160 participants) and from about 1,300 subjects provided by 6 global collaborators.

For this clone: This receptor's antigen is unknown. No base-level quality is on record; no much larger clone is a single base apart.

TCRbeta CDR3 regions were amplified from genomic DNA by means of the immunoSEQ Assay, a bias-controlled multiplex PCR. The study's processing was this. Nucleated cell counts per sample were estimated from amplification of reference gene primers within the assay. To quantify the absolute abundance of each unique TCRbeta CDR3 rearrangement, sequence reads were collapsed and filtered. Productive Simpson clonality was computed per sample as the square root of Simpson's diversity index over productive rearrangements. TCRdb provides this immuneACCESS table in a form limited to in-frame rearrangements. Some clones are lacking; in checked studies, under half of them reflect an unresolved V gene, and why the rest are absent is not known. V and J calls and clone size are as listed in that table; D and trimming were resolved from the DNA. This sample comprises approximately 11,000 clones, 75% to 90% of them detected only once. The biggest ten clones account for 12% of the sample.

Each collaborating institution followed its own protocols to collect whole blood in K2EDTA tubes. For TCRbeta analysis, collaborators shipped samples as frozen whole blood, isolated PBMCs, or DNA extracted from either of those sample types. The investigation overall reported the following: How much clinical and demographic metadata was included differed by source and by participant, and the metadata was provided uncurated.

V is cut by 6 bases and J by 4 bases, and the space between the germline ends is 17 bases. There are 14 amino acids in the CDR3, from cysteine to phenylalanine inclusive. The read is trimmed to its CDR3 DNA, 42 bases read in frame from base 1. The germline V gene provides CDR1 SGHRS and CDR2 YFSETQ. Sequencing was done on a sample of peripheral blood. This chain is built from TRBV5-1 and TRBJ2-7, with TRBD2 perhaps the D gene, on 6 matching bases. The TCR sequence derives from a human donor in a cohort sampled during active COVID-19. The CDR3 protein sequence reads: CASTHGGRPYEQYF. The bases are TGCGCCAGCACCCACGGGGGACGCCCTTACGAGCAGTACTTC.